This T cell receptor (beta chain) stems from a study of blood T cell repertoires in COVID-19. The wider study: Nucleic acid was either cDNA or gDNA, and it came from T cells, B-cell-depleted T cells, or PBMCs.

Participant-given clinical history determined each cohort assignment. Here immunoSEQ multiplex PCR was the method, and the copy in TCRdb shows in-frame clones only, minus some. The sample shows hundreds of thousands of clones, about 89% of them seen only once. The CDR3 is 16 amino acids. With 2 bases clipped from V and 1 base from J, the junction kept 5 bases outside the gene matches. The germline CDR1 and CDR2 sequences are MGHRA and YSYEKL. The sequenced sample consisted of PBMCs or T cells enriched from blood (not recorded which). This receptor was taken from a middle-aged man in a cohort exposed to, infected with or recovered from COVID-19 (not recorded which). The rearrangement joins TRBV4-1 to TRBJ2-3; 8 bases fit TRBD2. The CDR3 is CASSQLAGWGTDTQYF. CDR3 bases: TGCGCCAGCAGCCAATTAGCGGGGTGGGGCACAGATACGCAGTATTTT.